This T cell receptor beta chain came from a study of cytomegalovirus exposure and HLA in healthy donors. Overall study results and limits: Subsequent analysis found a tendency for first-cohort TCR clusters to co-occur within the 120 or so validation repertoires. Listed as cytomegalovirus-associated were over 150 TCR beta chains.

Per the germline V gene, CDR1 is SGHAT and CDR2 is FQDESV (reference sequence). The V segment lost 6 bases and the J segment 2 bases; nucleotides outside the gene matches: 6. The CDR3 is made up of 15 amino acids. As regards this clone: What it binds is unknown.

Sequencing was performed with immunoSEQ multiplex PCR; in TCRdb, only in-frame clones are kept and a portion is missing. The profile shows around 200,000 clones, approximately 86% of them singletons. The material sequenced was PBMCs. The TCR comes from a woman between 18 and 29 years old in good health and CMV-seronegative. The chain combines TRBV11-1 with TRBJ2-1; 8 bases align to TRBD2. The CDR3 here is CASRALAGTYNEQFF. The CDR3 DNA follows: TGTGCCAGCAGGGCCTTAGCGGGAACCTACAATGAGCAGTTCTTC.